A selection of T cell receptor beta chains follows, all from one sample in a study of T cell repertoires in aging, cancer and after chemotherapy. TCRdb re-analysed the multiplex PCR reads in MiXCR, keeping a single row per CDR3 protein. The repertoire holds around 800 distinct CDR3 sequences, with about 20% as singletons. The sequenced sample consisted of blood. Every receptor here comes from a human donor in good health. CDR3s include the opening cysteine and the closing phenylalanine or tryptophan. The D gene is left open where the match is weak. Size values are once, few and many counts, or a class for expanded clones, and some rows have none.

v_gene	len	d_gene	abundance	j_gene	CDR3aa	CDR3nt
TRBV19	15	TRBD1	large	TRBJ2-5	CASSNDRGRGETQYF	TGTGCCAGTTCGAACGACAGGGGGCGCGGGGAGACCCAGTACTTC
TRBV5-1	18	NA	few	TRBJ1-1	CASSLAAQGRLTNTEAFF	TGCGCCAGCAGCTTGGCCGCCCAGGGAAGGTTGACGAACACTGAAGCTTTCTTT
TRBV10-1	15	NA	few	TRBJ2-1	CASSYGRASYNEQFF	TGCGCCAGCAGCTACGGACGGGCGTCCTACAATGAGCAGTTCTTC
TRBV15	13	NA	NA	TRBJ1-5	CASSGGAGQPQHF	TGTGCCAGCAGTGGAGGGGCGGGTCAGCCCCAGCATTTT
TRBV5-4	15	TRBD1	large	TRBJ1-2	CASSAGGQGNYGYTF	TGTGCCAGCAGCGCGGGGGGACAGGGGAACTATGGCTACACCTTC
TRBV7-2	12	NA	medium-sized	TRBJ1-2	CASSREFYGYTF	TGTGCCAGCAGTCGTGAATTTTATGGCTACACCTTC
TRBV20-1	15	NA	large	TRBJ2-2	CSASSSRDRGGELFF	TGCAGTGCTAGCTCTTCGCGGGATCGGGGCGGGGAGCTGTTTTTT
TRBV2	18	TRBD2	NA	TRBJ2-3	CASSEALLSGRGGDTQYF	TGTGCCAGCAGTGAAGCGCTCTTGAGCGGGAGGGGGGGGGATACGCAGTATTTT
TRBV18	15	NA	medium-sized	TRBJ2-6	CASSPESSGANVLTF	TGTGCCAGCTCACCGGAGTCCTCTGGGGCCAACGTCCTGACTTTC
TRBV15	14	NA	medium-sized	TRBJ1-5	CATSRGGSYQPQHF	TGTGCCACCAGCAGAGGTGGTAGCTACCAGCCCCAGCATTTT
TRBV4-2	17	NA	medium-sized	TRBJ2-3	CASSQDQLASGPDTQYF	TGTGCCAGCAGCCAAGACCAGCTAGCGAGTGGGCCAGATACGCAGTATTTT
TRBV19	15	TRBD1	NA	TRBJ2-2	CASSNDRGRVGELFF	TGTGCCAGTTCGAACGACAGGGGGCGCGTCGGGGAGCTGTTTTTT
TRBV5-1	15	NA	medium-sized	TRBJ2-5	CASSFSSPGAETQYF	TGCGCCAGCAGCTTCTCTAGCCCGGGGGCAGAGACCCAGTACTTC
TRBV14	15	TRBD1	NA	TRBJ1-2	CASSQYSGTDYGYTF	TGTGCCAGCAGCCAATACTCCGGGACAGACTATGGCTACACCTTC
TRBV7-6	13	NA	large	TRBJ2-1	CASSLGRRDEQFF	TGTGCCAGCAGCTTAGGTCGGCGGGATGAGCAGTTCTTC
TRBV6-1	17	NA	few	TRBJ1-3	CASSEQRQGGFGNTIYF	TGTGCCAGCAGTGAACAGCGGCAGGGAGGTTTTGGAAACACCATATATTTT
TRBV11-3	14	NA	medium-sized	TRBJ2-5	CASSLDGNQETQYF	TGTGCCAGCAGCTTGGACGGGAACCAAGAGACCCAGTACTTC
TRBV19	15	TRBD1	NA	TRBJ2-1	CASIFLGQGGNEQFF	TGTGCCAGTATTTTTTTGGGACAGGGGGGAAATGAGCAGTTCTTC
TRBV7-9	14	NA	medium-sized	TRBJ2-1	CASSPTSSAHEQFF	TGTGCCAGCAGCCCAACTAGCTCTGCTCATGAGCAGTTCTTC
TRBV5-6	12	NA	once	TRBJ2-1	CASSPFNNEQFF	TGTGCCAGCAGCCCCTTTAACAATGAGCAGTTCTTC
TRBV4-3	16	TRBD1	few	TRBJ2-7	CASSQDTGTGGYEQYF	TGCGCCAGCAGCCAAGATACCGGGACAGGGGGCTACGAGCAGTACTTC
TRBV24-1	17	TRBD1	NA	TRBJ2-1	CATSDSGTGVRYNEQFF	TGTGCCACCAGTGATTCCGGGACAGGGGTCCGCTACAATGAGCAGTTCTTC
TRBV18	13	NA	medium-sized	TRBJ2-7	CASSPGTFYEQYF	TGTGCCAGCTCACCAGGGACGTTTTACGAGCAGTACTTC
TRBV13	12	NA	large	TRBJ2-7	CASSSVGYEQYF	TGTGCCAGCAGCTCCGTAGGCTACGAGCAGTACTTC